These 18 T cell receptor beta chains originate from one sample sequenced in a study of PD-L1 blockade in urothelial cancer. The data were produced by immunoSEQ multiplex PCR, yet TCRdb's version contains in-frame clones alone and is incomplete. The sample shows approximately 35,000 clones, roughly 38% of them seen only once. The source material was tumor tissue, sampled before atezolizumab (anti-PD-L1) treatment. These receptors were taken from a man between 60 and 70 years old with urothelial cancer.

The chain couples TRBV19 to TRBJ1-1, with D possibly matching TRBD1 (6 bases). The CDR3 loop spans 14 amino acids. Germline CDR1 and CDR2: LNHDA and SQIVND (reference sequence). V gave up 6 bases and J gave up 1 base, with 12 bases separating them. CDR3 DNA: TGTGCCAGTAGCCGAGTAGGGGGGAACACTGAAGCTTTCTTT. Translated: CASSRVGGNTEAFF.

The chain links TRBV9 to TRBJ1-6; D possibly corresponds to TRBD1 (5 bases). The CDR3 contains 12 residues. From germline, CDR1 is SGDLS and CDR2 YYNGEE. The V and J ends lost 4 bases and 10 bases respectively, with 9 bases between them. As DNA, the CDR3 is TGTGCCAGCAGCCTAGGGGAGTCACCCCTCCACTTT. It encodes CASSLGESPLHF.

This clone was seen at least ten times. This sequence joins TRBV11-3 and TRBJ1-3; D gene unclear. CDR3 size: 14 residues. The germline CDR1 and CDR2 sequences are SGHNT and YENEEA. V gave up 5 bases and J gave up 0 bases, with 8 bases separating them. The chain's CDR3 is CASSDGLSGNTIYF. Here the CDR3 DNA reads TGTGCCAGCAGCGACGGACTCTCTGGAAACACCATATATTTT.

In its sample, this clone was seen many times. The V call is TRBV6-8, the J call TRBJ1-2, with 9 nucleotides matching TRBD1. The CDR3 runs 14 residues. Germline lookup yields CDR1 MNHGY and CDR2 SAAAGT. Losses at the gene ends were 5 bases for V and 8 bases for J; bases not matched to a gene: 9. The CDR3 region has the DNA TGTGCCAGCAGTGTTACAGGGGGCAACGCGGGCTACACCTTC. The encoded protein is CASSVTGGNAGYTF.

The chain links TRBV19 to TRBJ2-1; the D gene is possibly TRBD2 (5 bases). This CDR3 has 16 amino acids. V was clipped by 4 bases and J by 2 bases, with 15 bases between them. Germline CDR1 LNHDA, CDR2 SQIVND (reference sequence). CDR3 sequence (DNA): TGTGCCAGTAGTAGAGGGTCACTATTAGCCTACAATGAGCAGTTCTTC. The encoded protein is CASSRGSLLAYNEQFF.

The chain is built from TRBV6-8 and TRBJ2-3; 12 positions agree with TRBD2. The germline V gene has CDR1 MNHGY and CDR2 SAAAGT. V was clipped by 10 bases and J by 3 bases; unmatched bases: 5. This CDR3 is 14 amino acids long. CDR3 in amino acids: CAIRLAGATDTQYF. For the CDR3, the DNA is TGTGCCATCAGACTAGCGGGAGCTACAGATACGCAGTATTTT.

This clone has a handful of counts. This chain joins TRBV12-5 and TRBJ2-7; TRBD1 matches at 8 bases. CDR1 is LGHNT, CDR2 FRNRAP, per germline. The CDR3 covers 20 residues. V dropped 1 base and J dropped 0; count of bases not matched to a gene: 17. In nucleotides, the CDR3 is TGTGCTAGTGGTTTGGCAACAACACTAATCCGGGACAGGAGCTCCTACGAGCAGTACTTC. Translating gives CASGLATTLIRDRSSYEQYF.

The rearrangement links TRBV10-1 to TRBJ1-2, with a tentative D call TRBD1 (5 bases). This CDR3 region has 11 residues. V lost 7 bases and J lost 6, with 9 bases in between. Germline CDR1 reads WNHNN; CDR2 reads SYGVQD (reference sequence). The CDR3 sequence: CASNGGDGYTF. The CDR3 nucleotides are TGCGCCAGCAATGGGGGGGATGGCTACACCTTC.

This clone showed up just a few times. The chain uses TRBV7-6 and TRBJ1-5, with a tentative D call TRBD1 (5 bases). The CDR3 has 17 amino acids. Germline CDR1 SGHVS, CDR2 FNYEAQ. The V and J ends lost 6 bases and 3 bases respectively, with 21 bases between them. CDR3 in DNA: TGTGCCAGCAGAACACTTCCCCGAGGGGCAACCAATCAGCCCCAGCATTTT. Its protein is CASRTLPRGATNQPQHF. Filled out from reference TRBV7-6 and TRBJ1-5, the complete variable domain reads GAGVSQSPRYKVTKRGQDVALRCDPISGHVSLYWYRQALGQGPEFLTYFNYEAQQDKSGLPNDRFSAERPEGSISTLTIQRTEQRDSAMYRCASRTLPRGATNQPQHFGDGTRLSIL.

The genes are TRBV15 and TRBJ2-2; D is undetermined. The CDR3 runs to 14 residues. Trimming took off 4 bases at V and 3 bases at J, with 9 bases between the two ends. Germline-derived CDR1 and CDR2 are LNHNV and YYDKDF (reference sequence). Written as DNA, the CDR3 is TGTGCCACCAGCACTCAACGGGACACCGGGGAGCTGTTTTTT. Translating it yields CATSTQRDTGELFF.

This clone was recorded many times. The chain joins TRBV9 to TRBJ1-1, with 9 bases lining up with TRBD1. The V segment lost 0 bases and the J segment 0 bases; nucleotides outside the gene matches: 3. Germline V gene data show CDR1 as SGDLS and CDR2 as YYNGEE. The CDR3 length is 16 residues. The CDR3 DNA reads TGTGCCAGCAGCGTAGAAACAGGGGGCCTGAACACTGAAGCTTTCTTT. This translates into CASSVETGGLNTEAFF.

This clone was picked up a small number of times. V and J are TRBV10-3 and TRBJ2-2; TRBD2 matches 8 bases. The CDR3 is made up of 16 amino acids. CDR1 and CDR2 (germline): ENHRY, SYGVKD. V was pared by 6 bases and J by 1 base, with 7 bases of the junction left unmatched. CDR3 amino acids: CAISREAGGNTGELFF. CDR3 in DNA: TGTGCCATCAGCCGGGAGGCGGGAGGGAACACCGGGGAGCTGTTTTTT.

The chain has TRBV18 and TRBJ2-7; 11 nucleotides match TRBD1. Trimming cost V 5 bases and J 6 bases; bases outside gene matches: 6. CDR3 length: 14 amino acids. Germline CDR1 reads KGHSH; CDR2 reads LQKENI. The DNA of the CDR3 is TGTGCCAGCTCATTGGGACAGGGGGATCGCGAGCAGTACTTC. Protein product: CASSLGQGDREQYF.

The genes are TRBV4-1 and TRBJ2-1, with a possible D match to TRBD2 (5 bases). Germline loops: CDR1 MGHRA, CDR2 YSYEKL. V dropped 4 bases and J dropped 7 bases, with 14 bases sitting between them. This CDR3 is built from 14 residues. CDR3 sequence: CASSPEGVRNEQFF. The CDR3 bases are TGCGCCAGCAGCCCCGAGGGAGTGAGGAATGAGCAGTTCTTC.

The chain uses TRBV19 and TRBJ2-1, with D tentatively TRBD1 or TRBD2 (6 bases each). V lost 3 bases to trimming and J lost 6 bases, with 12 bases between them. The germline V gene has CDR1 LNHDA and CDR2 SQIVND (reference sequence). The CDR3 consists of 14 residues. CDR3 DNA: TGTGCCAGTAGTATGGGCGGGACAATCAATGAGCAGTTCTTC. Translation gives CASSMGGTINEQFF.

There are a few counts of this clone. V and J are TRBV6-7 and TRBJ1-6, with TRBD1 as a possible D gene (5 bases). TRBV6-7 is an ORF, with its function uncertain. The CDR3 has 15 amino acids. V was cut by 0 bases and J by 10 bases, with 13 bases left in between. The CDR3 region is CASSYSEGSQSPLHF. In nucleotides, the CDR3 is TGTGCCAGCAGTTACTCGGAGGGGTCGCAATCACCCCTCCACTTT.

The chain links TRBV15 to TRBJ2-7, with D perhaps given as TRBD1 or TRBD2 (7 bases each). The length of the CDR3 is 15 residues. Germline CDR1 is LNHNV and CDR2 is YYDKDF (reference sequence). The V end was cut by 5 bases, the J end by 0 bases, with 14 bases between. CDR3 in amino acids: CATSPGGQASYEQYF. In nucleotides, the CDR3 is TGTGCCACCAGCCCGGGAGGACAGGCCTCCTACGAGCAGTACTTC.

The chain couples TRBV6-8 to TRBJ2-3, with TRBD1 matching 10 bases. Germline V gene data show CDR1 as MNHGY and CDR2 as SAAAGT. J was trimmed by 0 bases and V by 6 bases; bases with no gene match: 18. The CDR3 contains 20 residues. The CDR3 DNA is TGTGCCAGCAGCGAGGGCCGTAGGACAGGGGGTTGGGCCAGCACAGATACGCAGTATTTT. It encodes CASSEGRRTGGWASTDTQYF.